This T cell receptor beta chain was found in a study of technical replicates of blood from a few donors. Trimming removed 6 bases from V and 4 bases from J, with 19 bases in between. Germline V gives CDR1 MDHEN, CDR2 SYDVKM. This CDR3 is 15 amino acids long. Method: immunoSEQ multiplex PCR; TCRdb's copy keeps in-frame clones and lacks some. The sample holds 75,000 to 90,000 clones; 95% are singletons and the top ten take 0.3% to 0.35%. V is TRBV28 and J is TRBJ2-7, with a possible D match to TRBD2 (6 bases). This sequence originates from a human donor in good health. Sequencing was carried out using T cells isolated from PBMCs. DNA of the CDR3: TGTGCCAGCAGAAATCTAGCGTCAGCGCTTTACGAGCAGTACTTC. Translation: CASRNLASALYEQYF.